Presented here are 32 T cell receptor beta chains from one specimen sequenced in a study of OX40 agonist ivuxolimab in advanced cancers. Method: immunoSEQ multiplex PCR; TCRdb's copy keeps in-frame clones and lacks some. This sample has roughly 36,000 clones, with 65% to 75% found just once. Sequenced material: CD4+ or CD8+ T cells sorted from blood, taken in a trial of the OX40 agonist ivuxolimab. These TCRs come from an adult with an advanced solid tumor such as melanoma, head and neck, liver or kidney cancer.

This rearrangement joins TRBV5-1 to TRBJ2-5; 8 nucleotides agree with TRBD2. V was pared by 4 bases and J by 5 bases, with 10 bases of the junction left unmatched. The length of the CDR3 is 15 residues. CDR1 and CDR2 from the germline V gene are SGHRS and YFSETQ. CDR3 DNA sequence: TGCGCCAGCAGCGCAGGGGCGGCGGGGGGCGAGACCCAGTACTTC. Protein sequence: CASSAGAAGGETQYF.

The CDR3 DNA reads as TGTGCCAGCAGCCGGATGGAGAACACTGAAGCTTTCTTT. It is translated as CASSRMENTEAFF. The chain joins TRBV7-9 to TRBJ1-1; no firm D call. The CDR3 spans 13 residues. Trimming left V 5 bases short and J 1 base short, with 8 bases between. CDR1 is SEHNR and CDR2 is FQNEAQ in the germline V gene (reference sequence).

The chain uses TRBV11-1 and TRBJ1-6; weak D call: TRBD1 (6 bases). V was shortened by 0 bases and J by 7 bases, with 22 bases between the two germline ends. The germline V gene has CDR1 SGHAT and CDR2 FQDESV (reference sequence). The CDR3 length is 19 residues. CDR3 sequence: CASSLAGTLKRGQNSPLHF. DNA for the CDR3: TGTGCCAGCAGCTTAGCTGGGACACTCAAAAGGGGACAAAATTCACCCCTCCACTTT.

The chain carries TRBV6-5 and TRBJ1-3; no firm D call. CDR3 length: 15 residues. Germline CDR1 and CDR2: MNHEY and SVGAGI. V was cut by 6 bases and J by 0 bases, with 12 bases left in between. The CDR3 DNA sequence: TGTGCCAGCAGCACTAGGGCTATCTCTGGAAACACCATATATTTT. It is translated as CASSTRAISGNTIYF.

The chain is built from TRBV7-2 and TRBJ2-1, with TRBD2 identical over 8 bases. The CDR3 covers 14 residues. V was clipped by 3 bases and J by 8 bases; unmatched bases: 6. Germline V gene lookup returns CDR1 SGHTA and CDR2 FQGNSA. CDR3 amino acids: CASSFGGGKDEQFF. The CDR3 DNA is TGTGCCAGCAGCTTTGGCGGGGGGAAAGATGAGCAGTTCTTC.

The chain couples TRBV9 to TRBJ1-3; D unresolved. The CDR3 contains 14 residues. Trimming pared 0 bases from V and 0 bases from J, leaving 4 bases between. Per the germline V gene, CDR1 is SGDLS and CDR2 is YYNGEE. This chain's CDR3 is CASSVEFSGNTIYF. CDR3 nucleotide sequence: TGTGCCAGCAGCGTAGAGTTCTCTGGAAACACCATATATTTT.

This clone was seen just once. The V gene is TRBV5-1, the J gene TRBJ1-1; D gene unclear. The germline gives CDR1 SGHRS, CDR2 YFSETQ. The CDR3 consists of 14 residues. The V end was cut by 1 base, the J end by 3 bases, with 10 bases between. The CDR3 DNA reads as TGCGCCAGCAGCTTGTTTCCAACGGACACTGAAGCTTTCTTT. It encodes CASSLFPTDTEAFF.

The chain carries TRBV11-2 and TRBJ2-5; 7 bases are a match to TRBD2. Per germline, CDR1 SGHAT and CDR2 FQNNGV. CDR3 size: 13 residues. The V segment lost 5 bases and the J segment 7 bases; nucleotides outside the gene matches: 7. The CDR3 loop is CASSGGGSSTQYF. As DNA, the CDR3 is TGTGCCAGCAGCGGGGGGGGTTCCTCGACCCAGTACTTC.

The chain uses TRBV4-2 and TRBJ1-2; D is possibly TRBD1 (6 bases). Germline loops: CDR1 LGHNA, CDR2 YNFKEQ. With 0 bases removed from V and 7 bases from J, the gap between germline ends came to 18 bases. The length of the CDR3 is 16 residues. CDR3 nucleotide sequence: TGTGCCAGCAGCCAAGATAATCGGGGGGCAGTTATTGGCTACACCTTC. It encodes CASSQDNRGAVIGYTF.

This rearrangement joins TRBV7-2 to TRBJ2-3; 13 bases are shared with TRBD2. Per the germline V gene, CDR1 is SGHTA and CDR2 is FQGNSA. The CDR3 is made up of 16 amino acids. The trim removed 4 bases at V and 1 base at J, leaving 2 bases unmatched. CDR3 nucleotide sequence: TGTGCCAGCAGCTCTACTAGCGGGGGGGGCACAGATACGCAGTATTTT. Amino acid sequence: CASSSTSGGGTDTQYF.

The chain links TRBV29-1 to TRBJ2-1, with 11 bases fitting TRBD1. V gave up 3 bases and J gave up 4 bases; unmatched junction bases: 5. The CDR3 has 15 amino acids. CDR1 is SQVTM and CDR2 is ANQGSEA in the germline V gene. Here the CDR3 DNA reads TGCAGCGTTGAGGACCGGGACAGGGGGTACAATGAGCAGTTCTTC. As protein: CSVEDRDRGYNEQFF.

In DNA form, the CDR3 reads TGTGCCAGCAGCTTAGTTTGGCTTAACCCACCCTCTGGGGCCAACGTCCTGACTTTC. As protein: CASSLVWLNPPSGANVLTF. The genes are TRBV7-9 and TRBJ2-6; D unclear. CDR1 and CDR2 from the germline V gene are SEHNR and FQNEAQ (reference sequence). V gave up 1 base and J gave up 0 bases, with 16 bases separating them. This CDR3 has 19 residues. The variable domain in full, with the rest retrieved from reference TRBV7-9 and TRBJ2-6, is DTGVSQNPRHKITKRGQNVTFRCDPISEHNRLYWYRQTLGQGPEFLTYFQNEAQLEKSRLLSDRFSAERPKGSFSTLEIQRTEQGDSAMYLCASSLVWLNPPSGANVLTFGAGSRLTVL.

The CDR3 here is CASLSGTATNEKLFF. The CDR3 bases are TGTGCCAGCCTTTCAGGGACTGCAACTAATGAAAAACTGTTTTTT. The chain links TRBV6-1 to TRBJ1-4; TRBD1 might be the D (5 bases). Germline V lookup: CDR1 MNHNS, CDR2 SASEGT. The CDR3 has 15 residues. Trimming cost V 8 bases and J 0 bases, with 13 bases left between them.

This clone has just a few counts. The CDR3 region has the DNA TGTGCCAGCAGTTACTCGAGGGGGTCCGGGGAGCTGTTTTTT. Translation: CASSYSRGSGELFF. The chain combines TRBV6-5 with TRBJ2-2; D may be TRBD1 (6 bases). V lost 0 bases to trimming and J lost 6 bases, with 8 bases between them. The CDR3 spans 14 residues. Looked up from germline, CDR1 is MNHEY and CDR2 is SVGAGI.

V usage is TRBV7-2 and J usage is TRBJ1-1; tentatively, D is TRBD1 (5 bases). Germline-derived CDR1 and CDR2 are SGHTA and FQGNSA. Between the trimmed V and J ends, which lost 6 bases and 5 bases, there was a span of 16 bases. CDR3 length: 14 residues. CDR3 loop: CASSSGRVPTEAFF. Here the CDR3 DNA reads TGTGCCAGCAGTTCAGGCAGGGTACCGACTGAAGCTTTCTTT.

This clone was counted once. The rearrangement links TRBV9 to TRBJ2-3, with 7 bases fitting TRBD2. In germline, CDR1 is SGDLS, CDR2 YYNGEE. The CDR3 sequence is 15 residues long. Trimming cost V 0 bases and J 6 bases; bases outside gene matches: 7. CDR3 sequence: CASSVGGRVVDTQYF. CDR3 nucleotides: TGTGCCAGCAGCGTAGGTGGGAGGGTAGTGGATACGCAGTATTTT.

This clone appeared a few times. The chain employs TRBV10-1 and TRBJ1-6; D possibly corresponds to TRBD1 (6 bases). Trimming left V 6 bases short and J 7 bases short, with 10 bases between. CDR3 size: 13 residues. CDR1 and CDR2 (germline): WNHNN, SYGVQD (reference sequence). CDR3 bases: TGCGCCAGCAGCGTTGGGGGCAATTCACCCCTCCACTTT. Translation gives CASSVGGNSPLHF.

The chain combines TRBV4-1 with TRBJ1-6; D ambiguous. Germline loops: CDR1 MGHRA, CDR2 YSYEKL. The CDR3 has 17 residues. Trimming removed 0 bases at V and 0 bases at J, with 9 bases between. CDR3 sequence reads: CASSQDVLSSYNSPLHF. DNA of the CDR3: TGCGCCAGCAGCCAAGACGTTTTGAGCTCCTATAATTCACCCCTCCACTTT.

A single count supports this clone. The chain combines TRBV11-2 with TRBJ1-2, with 9 bases matching TRBD1. Germline CDR1 and CDR2: SGHAT and FQNNGV. This CDR3 comprises 15 residues. V dropped 4 bases and J dropped 2; count of bases not matched to a gene: 5. The CDR3 coding sequence is TGTGCCAGCAGCTCGAATACAGGGGGCAACTATGGCTACACCTTC. It translates to CASSSNTGGNYGYTF.

This chain connects TRBV7-2 to TRBJ2-5; D is ambiguous. The germline CDR1 and CDR2 sequences are SGHTA and FQGNSA. The CDR3 has 13 amino acids. The V and J ends lost 5 bases and 6 bases respectively, with 13 bases between them. CDR3: CASSQTRAKTQYF. CDR3 coding DNA: TGTGCCAGCAGCCAGACCCGGGCGAAGACCCAGTACTTC.

The chain couples TRBV19 to TRBJ2-3; 11 bases are a match to TRBD2. V shed 7 bases and J 2 bases; nucleotides not matched to a gene: 5. Per germline, CDR1 LNHDA and CDR2 SQIVND (reference sequence). CDR3 size: 15 residues. CDR3 protein: CASTSGGRVTDTQYF. The CDR3, as DNA: TGTGCCAGTACTAGCGGGGGGAGGGTCACAGATACGCAGTATTTT. Full variable domain (remainder filled in from reference TRBV19 and TRBJ2-3): DGGITQSPKYLFRKEGQNVTLSCEQNLNHDAMYWYRQDPGQGLRLIYYSQIVNDFQKGDIAEGYSVSREKKESFPLTVTSAQKNPTAFYLCASTSGGRVTDTQYFGPGTRLTVL.

This clone was observed a handful of times. The J gene is TRBJ2-4, the V gene TRBV19, with TRBD2 as a possible D gene (7 bases). The CDR3 extends over 14 amino acids. Trimming removed 5 bases at V and 7 bases at J, with 15 bases between. The germline gives CDR1 LNHDA, CDR2 SQIVND (reference sequence). CDR3 sequence (DNA): TGTGCCAGTAGTCTGGGGGGGCAGAGTAACATTCAGTACTTC. Protein product: CASSLGGQSNIQYF. The whole variable domain, remainder taken from reference TRBV19 and TRBJ2-4, is DGGITQSPKYLFRKEGQNVTLSCEQNLNHDAMYWYRQDPGQGLRLIYYSQIVNDFQKGDIAEGYSVSREKKESFPLTVTSAQKNPTAFYLCASSLGGQSNIQYFGAGTRLSVL.

V usage is TRBV29-1 and J usage is TRBJ2-7; D gene unclear. Germline loops: CDR1 SQVTM, CDR2 ANQGSEA. The CDR3 contains 13 residues. The germline V and J ends were trimmed by 0 bases and 4 bases, with 10 bases remaining between them. DNA for the CDR3: TGCAGCGTTGAAGATTCGGCGTCGTACGAGCAGTACTTC. This translates into CSVEDSASYEQYF.

This chain uses TRBV5-1 with TRBJ2-3, with D possibly being TRBD1 or TRBD2 (5 bases each). With 6 bases removed from V and 2 bases from J, the gap between germline ends came to 13 bases. Germline values: CDR1 SGHRS, CDR2 YFSETQ. The CDR3 has 14 residues. In DNA, the CDR3 is TGCGCCAGCACCAAACAGGACTTCACAGATACGCAGTATTTT. It specifies CASTKQDFTDTQYF.

This clone was picked up a small number of times. The V gene is TRBV11-2, the J gene TRBJ2-5; D is perhaps TRBD2 (5 bases). Trimming shortened V by 5 bases and J by 5 bases, and 15 bases separated the two germline ends. CDR3 length: 14 amino acids. Germline values: CDR1 SGHAT, CDR2 FQNNGV. The CDR3 sequence is CASSEYGRRETQYF. CDR3 sequence (DNA): TGTGCCAGCAGCGAGTACGGCAGGAGGGAGACCCAGTACTTC.

This clone was seen a few times. V and J are TRBV2 and TRBJ1-2; D not certain. Germline CDR1 reads SNHLY; CDR2 reads FYNNEI. V lost 6 bases to trimming and J lost 8 bases, with 10 bases between them. The CDR3 is made up of 11 amino acids. In DNA, the CDR3 is TGTGCCAGCAGCTTTTCGTGGGGCTACACCTTC. Protein product: CASSFSWGYTF.

The V gene is TRBV27, the J gene TRBJ2-5, with TRBD2 identical over 15 bases. With the DNA end fitting TRBJ2-7 better, the J assignment may be wrong. There are 16 residues in the CDR3. Germline V gene lookup returns CDR1 MNHEY and CDR2 SMNVEV (reference sequence). CDR3 nucleotides: TGTGCCAGCAGTGGACTAGCGGGGGGGCCGTCTCGCGAGCAGTACTTC. This gives the protein CASSGLAGGPSREQYF.

This clone was seen a few times. The V gene is TRBV6-1, the J gene TRBJ2-7; perhaps TRBD1 as D (5 bases). Between the trimmed V and J ends, which lost 1 base and 6 bases, there was a span of 16 bases. CDR1 and CDR2 from the germline V gene are MNHNS and SASEGT. CDR3 length equals 15 residues. CDR3 DNA sequence: TGTGCCAGCAGTGAAGTCCCGACAGTAATCTCCGAGCAGTACTTC. It is translated as CASSEVPTVISEQYF.

The V call is TRBV28, the J call TRBJ2-3; TRBD2 matches 8 bases. CDR3 size: 16 residues. Germline trimming cut 4 bases from V and 4 bases from J; bases unmatched to any gene: 10. The germline gives CDR1 MDHEN, CDR2 SYDVKM. For the CDR3, the DNA is TGTGCCAGCAGTTCTATAGCGGGGAGGGACGCAGATACGCAGTATTTT. Its protein product is CASSSIAGRDADTQYF.

The V gene is TRBV5-1, the J gene TRBJ1-6; 7 bases are shared with TRBD1. The V and J ends lost 0 bases and 12 bases, in that order; junction bases with no gene match: 3. Germline CDR1 and CDR2: SGHRS and YFSETQ. The CDR3 runs 13 residues. The CDR3 sequence: CASSLAQGVPLHF. DNA for the CDR3: TGCGCCAGCAGCTTGGCCCAGGGGGTACCCCTCCACTTT.

The chain has TRBV19 and TRBJ1-2, with 10 bases that match TRBD1. The trim removed 6 bases at V and 8 bases at J, leaving 6 bases unmatched. CDR1 LNHDA and CDR2 SQIVND come from the germline V gene (reference sequence). The CDR3 is 13 residues long. The CDR3 here is CASRRQGAGGYTF. CDR3 DNA: TGTGCCAGTAGAAGACAGGGGGCGGGAGGCTACACCTTC.

This chain connects TRBV5-1 to TRBJ1-1, with D perhaps TRBD1 (5 bases). The V end was cut by 4 bases, the J end by 4 bases, with 14 bases between. Germline V CDR1 and CDR2: SGHRS, YFSETQ. The CDR3 consists of 14 residues. The CDR3 region is CASSRDGGSTEAFF. CDR3 nucleotides: TGCGCCAGCAGCAGGGACGGGGGGAGCACTGAAGCTTTCTTT.